The rows below give T cell receptor beta chains drawn from one sample of a study of early T cells in non-severe SARS-CoV-2 infection. MiXCR, run by TCRdb on the 5' RACE reads, gives a single entry per CDR3 protein. This sample has roughly 20,000 distinct CDR3 sequences, with around 5.1% found just once. Sequenced: whole blood. Receptors originate from an adult who was a healthcare worker with PCR-confirmed SARS-CoV-2 infection or an uninfected control (not recorded which). Each CDR3 is given with its conserved first and last residue. D genes are given only for firm matches. Size is stated for part of the rows, as once, few or many counts, or as a class when the clone is expanded.

TRBD1	TRBV5-1	many	TRBJ2-7	CASGTQGAYEQYF	TGCGCCAGCGGGACCCAGGGGGCCTACGAGCAGTACTTC
NA	TRBV11-2	medium-sized	TRBJ2-6	CASSLEGQVITGANVLTF	TGTGCCAGCAGCTTAGAGGGGCAGGTGATAACGGGGGCCAACGTCCTGACTTTC
TRBD2	TRBV4-1	few	TRBJ2-7	CASSQATSGIFIYEQYF	TGCGCCAGCAGCCAGGCCACTAGCGGGATTTTCATCTACGAGCAGTACTTC
NA	TRBV7-9	medium-sized	TRBJ2-7	CAGSPEGPYEQYF	TGTGCCGGTAGCCCCGAGGGACCATACGAGCAGTACTTC
NA	TRBV20-1	many	TRBJ1-2	CSARGGYTF	TGCAGTGCTAGAGGCGGCTACACCTTC
NA	TRBV11-3	many	TRBJ2-2	CASSPQTVTGELFF	TGTGCCAGCAGCCCACAGACTGTGACCGGGGAGCTGTTTTTT
NA	TRBV2	few	TRBJ2-2	CASRTAAPGTGELFF	TGTGCCAGCAGAACGGCCGCACCGGGGACCGGGGAGCTGTTTTTT
NA	TRBV9	many	TRBJ2-7	CASSVATSAYEQYF	TGTGCCAGCAGCGTAGCTACTAGTGCCTACGAGCAGTACTTC
NA	TRBV6-6	many	TRBJ1-6	CASSDGTAYNSPLHF	TGTGCCAGCAGTGATGGGACGGCCTATAATTCACCCCTCCACTTT
NA	TRBV7-6	many	TRBJ1-1	CASSNGLDAMNTEAFF	TGTGCCAGCAGCAACGGACTGGACGCTATGAACACTGAAGCTTTCTTT
TRBD1	TRBV3-1	many	TRBJ1-3	CASSLGTGASGNTIYF	TGTGCCAGCAGCCTCGGGACAGGGGCTTCTGGAAACACCATATATTTT
TRBD2	TRBV28	many	TRBJ2-3	CASSLAASLTDTQYF	TGTGCCAGCAGTCTAGCGGCCTCCCTCACAGATACGCAGTATTTT
TRBD2	TRBV13	medium-sized	TRBJ2-1	CASSFTLAGGDNEQFF	TGTGCCAGCAGCTTCACCCTAGCGGGAGGGGACAATGAGCAGTTCTTC
NA	TRBV7-2	many	TRBJ2-3	CASSLGSSTDTQYF	TGTGCCAGCAGCTTAGGCTCTAGTACAGATACGCAGTATTTT
NA	TRBV4-2	few	TRBJ2-2	CASSQDRQSGELFF	TGTGCCAGCAGCCAAGATCGGCAGAGCGGGGAGCTGTTTTTT
TRBD2	TRBV20-1	few	TRBJ2-1	CSARLAGSYNEQFF	TGCAGTGCTCGACTAGCGGGCTCCTACAATGAGCAGTTCTTC
NA	TRBV29-1	few	TRBJ2-2	CSVDWGRNTGELFF	TGCAGCGTTGATTGGGGGCGCAACACCGGGGAGCTGTTTTTT
TRBD1	TRBV2	NA	TRBJ2-2	CASTHSRGQQNTGELFF	TGTGCCAGCACCCATTCTCGGGGACAGCAGAACACCGGGGAGCTGTTTTTT
NA	TRBV18	many	TRBJ2-7	CASSPRRGGRSSYEQYF	TGTGCCAGCTCACCCCGCCGGGGTGGGAGGAGCTCCTACGAGCAGTACTTC
NA	TRBV28	many	TRBJ1-5	CASSLVGLLQPQHF	TGTGCCAGCAGTTTAGTCGGGCTTTTACAGCCCCAGCATTTT
NA	TRBV7-9	NA	TRBJ2-7	CASSPIGAGADEQYF	TGTGCCAGCAGCCCCATCGGCGCAGGGGCCGACGAGCAGTACTTC
NA	TRBV23-1	NA	TRBJ2-3	CASSQFVPDTQYF	TGCGCCAGCAGTCAATTTGTCCCAGATACGCAGTATTTT
TRBD1	TRBV20-1	few	TRBJ1-1	CSAKGQGLFTEAFF	TGCAGTGCTAAGGGACAGGGGCTTTTCACTGAAGCTTTCTTT
NA	TRBV12-3/TRBV12-4	many	TRBJ2-6	CASSLSRTGSGANVLTF	TGTGCCAGCAGTTTATCCAGGACCGGCTCTGGGGCCAACGTCCTGACTTTC
NA	TRBV27	many	TRBJ1-1	CASSLLATANTEAFF	TGTGCCAGCAGTTTATTAGCCACAGCGAACACTGAAGCTTTCTTT
NA	TRBV20-1	many	TRBJ1-1	CSAARVLMNTEAFF	TGCAGTGCTGCCAGGGTGCTCATGAACACTGAAGCTTTCTTT
TRBD2	TRBV5-1	many	TRBJ2-3	CASSAGTSGTDTQYF	TGCGCCAGCAGCGCCGGGACTAGCGGCACAGATACGCAGTATTTT
NA	TRBV27	many	TRBJ1-2	CASSLQGYYGYTF	TGTGCCAGCAGTTTGCAGGGGTACTATGGCTACACCTTC
TRBD2	TRBV29-1	many	TRBJ2-1	CSVESGAGYNEQFF	TGCAGCGTTGAGAGCGGGGCCGGCTACAATGAGCAGTTCTTC
NA	TRBV27	many	TRBJ2-1	CASSLWAGEWNEQFF	TGTGCCAGCAGTTTATGGGCAGGGGAATGGAATGAGCAGTTCTTC
NA	TRBV20-1	few	TRBJ2-5	CSARKSAKETQYF	TGCAGTGCTAGAAAATCGGCAAAAGAGACCCAGTACTTC
NA	TRBV11-2	many	TRBJ1-2	CASSRNRALNYGYTF	TGTGCCAGCAGCCGTAACAGGGCCCTTAACTATGGCTACACCTTC
NA	TRBV27	few	TRBJ2-2	CATLRGKELFF	TGTGCCACCCTGCGGGGTAAGGAGCTGTTTTTT
NA	TRBV5-1	many	TRBJ1-4	CASSPEGGSGEKLFF	TGCGCCAGCAGTCCCGAAGGGGGTTCGGGTGAAAAACTGTTTTTT
TRBD1	TRBV7-2	many	TRBJ1-2	CASSVQGSPNYGYTF	TGTGCCAGCAGCGTACAGGGGAGTCCTAACTATGGCTACACCTTC
NA	TRBV7-2	medium-sized	TRBJ1-2	CARRVSNYGYTF	TGTGCCAGAAGGGTCTCTAACTATGGCTACACCTTC
TRBD1	TRBV6-1	NA	TRBJ2-2	CASRQTGGEHGELFF	TGTGCCAGCAGACAGACAGGGGGCGAACACGGGGAGCTGTTTTTT
TRBD2	TRBV24-1	many	TRBJ2-3	CATSDLQSGLAGADTQYF	TGTGCCACCAGTGATTTGCAATCGGGACTAGCGGGAGCAGATACGCAGTATTTT
NA	TRBV5-4	many	TRBJ2-6	CASSLQVSGANVLTF	TGTGCCAGCAGCTTACAGGTATCTGGGGCCAACGTCCTGACTTTC
NA	TRBV27	many	TRBJ2-6	CASSHPGVPGANVLTF	TGTGCCAGCAGTCACCCAGGGGTCCCTGGGGCCAACGTCCTGACTTTC
TRBD2	TRBV12-3/TRBV12-4	many	TRBJ2-6	CASSYWDYFSGANVLTF	TGTGCCAGCAGTTATTGGGACTACTTCTCTGGGGCCAACGTCCTGACTTTC
NA	TRBV28	NA	TRBJ2-1	CASRRRSYNEQFF	TGTGCCAGCCGAAGAAGGTCCTACAATGAGCAGTTCTTC
TRBD2	TRBV5-1	few	TRBJ2-3	CASSGTSGPKADTQYF	TGCGCCAGCAGCGGGACTAGCGGTCCGAAGGCAGATACGCAGTATTTT
TRBD2	TRBV18	NA	TRBJ2-1	CASSPKSTSDEQFF	TGTGCCAGCTCACCAAAGAGTACTAGCGATGAGCAGTTCTTC
TRBD2	TRBV6-5	many	TRBJ2-3	CASSLSRGAGGDTQYF	TGTGCCAGCAGTCTTTCTCGTGGAGCGGGAGGTGATACGCAGTATTTT
NA	TRBV20-1	many	TRBJ1-4	CSARNWGGNEKLFF	TGCAGTGCTAGAAACTGGGGGGGGAATGAAAAACTGTTTTTT
NA	TRBV20-1	medium-sized	TRBJ1-1	CSAGGLGGDTEAFF	TGCAGTGCGGGAGGACTGGGAGGGGACACTGAAGCTTTCTTT
NA	TRBV20-1	medium-sized	TRBJ2-7	CSATAVSTYEQYF	TGCAGTGCTACGGCAGTTTCTACCTACGAGCAGTACTTC
NA	TRBV29-1	many	TRBJ1-2	CSVQTTGNYGYTF	TGCAGCGTCCAGACGACAGGAAACTATGGCTACACCTTC
NA	TRBV3-1	NA	TRBJ2-3	CASRQEIGTDTQYF	TGTGCCAGCAGACAAGAAATCGGCACAGATACGCAGTATTTT
TRBD1	TRBV5-6	few	TRBJ1-2	CASSLPQGANGYTF	TGTGCCAGCAGTTTACCACAGGGGGCAAATGGCTACACCTTC
NA	TRBV6-4	many	TRBJ1-1	CASSPSGSMNTEAFF	TGTGCCAGCAGTCCGTCAGGGTCTATGAACACTGAAGCTTTCTTT
TRBD2	TRBV20-1	few	TRBJ2-1	CSATRRAGGQGEQFF	TGCAGTGCTACACGCCGGGCGGGAGGGCAAGGTGAGCAGTTCTTC
NA	TRBV20-1	many	TRBJ1-1	CSARGARPAFF	TGCAGTGCTAGGGGAGCGCGTCCAGCTTTCTTT
TRBD1	TRBV20-1	many	TRBJ2-7	CSAPGAGGVQGDEQYF	TGCAGTGCCCCGGGGGCAGGGGGCGTCCAAGGGGACGAGCAGTACTTC
NA	TRBV18	many	TRBJ2-5	CASSPQNSQETQYF	TGTGCCAGCTCACCACAGAACAGCCAAGAGACCCAGTACTTC
TRBD1	TRBV29-1	NA	TRBJ2-3	CSVEGTGVTDTQYF	TGCAGCGTTGAAGGGACAGGGGTCACAGATACGCAGTATTTT
NA	TRBV20-1	medium-sized	TRBJ2-1	CSAGLGLVGSYNEQFF	TGCAGTGCTGGGTTGGGGCTAGTTGGCTCCTACAATGAGCAGTTCTTC
NA	TRBV4-1	few	TRBJ2-5	CASSRRPEETQYF	TGCGCCAGCAGTCGGCGGCCTGAAGAGACCCAGTACTTC
NA	TRBV21-1	NA	TRBJ2-7	CASSKEAVTYEQYF	TGTGCCAGCAGCAAAGAGGCGGTAACCTACGAGCAGTACTTC